The 19 T cell receptor beta chains below come from one sample, sequenced in a study of T-cell reconstitution after alpha-beta-depleted transplantation in children. Researchers prepared the TCRbeta library using unique molecular identifiers, the study reports. TCRdb reanalysed the PCR reads using MiXCR and keeps one entry per CDR3 protein. This repertoire shows about 17,000 distinct CDR3 sequences, roughly 5.3% found once; its top ten account for about 7.2%. The sequences come from PBMCs, collected before TCRalphabeta/CD19-depleted stem cell transplant. These receptors all come from a boy younger than 18 with acute lymphoblastic leukemia, due to receive a stem cell transplant.

This clonotype has ten or more counts. This chain links TRBV12-3 or TRBV12-4 with TRBJ2-3; 14 bases line up with TRBD2. The J segment lost 7 bases and the V segment lost 5 bases, leaving 8 bases of the junction unmatched. CDR3 length: 16 residues. Written as DNA, the CDR3 is TGTGCCAGCAGTCTCTTGACTAGCGGGAGGGGGAATACGCAGTATTTT. Amino acid sequence: CASSLLTSGRGNTQYF.

This clonotype was found many times. V gene TRBV3-1 combines with J gene TRBJ1-5, with a weak D call TRBD1 (6 bases). This CDR3 spans 17 amino acids. CDR1 and CDR2 (germline): LGHDT, YNNKEL (reference sequence). The ends were cut back, 1 base at V and 1 base at J, with 14 bases in the middle. CDR3 nucleotides: TGTGCCAGCAGCCAAGGAGGGAGGGGGTTGAGCAATCAGCCCCAGCATTTT. The encoded protein is CASSQGGRGLSNQPQHF.

This clonotype was detected many times. The CDR3 here is CASRKDMAGWGYTF. Written as DNA, the CDR3 is TGTGCCAGCAGAAAGGACATGGCGGGTTGGGGCTACACCTTC. J is TRBJ1-2 and V is TRBV7-2; a weak D match, TRBD1 (5 bases). Germline CDR1 is SGHTA and CDR2 is FQGNSA. This CDR3 is 14 amino acids long. Trimming took 6 bases from V and 8 from J, leaving 19 bases between them.

This clonotype came up many times. The V call is TRBV3-1, the J call TRBJ2-1; D is unresolved. The germline CDR1 and CDR2 sequences are LGHDT and YNNKEL (reference sequence). Between the trimmed V and J ends, which lost 4 bases and 3 bases, there was a span of 13 bases. There are 15 residues in the CDR3. The CDR3 sequence: CASSPPGPSYNEQFF. DNA of the CDR3: TGTGCCAGCAGCCCGCCCGGCCCTAGCTACAATGAGCAGTTCTTC.

This clonotype was counted many times. CDR3 sequence reads: CASSSGQDYNEQFF. DNA of the CDR3: TGTGCCAGCAGTTCAGGACAGGACTACAATGAGCAGTTCTTC. The rearrangement uses TRBV27 and TRBJ2-1; 7 bases map to TRBD1. Germline CDR1 is MNHEY and CDR2 is SMNVEV (reference sequence). V shed 4 bases, J shed 3 bases, and the junction held 3 bases outside the gene matches. CDR3 length equals 14 residues.

This clonotype was counted at least ten times. This chain links TRBV2 with TRBJ2-1, with a weak D call TRBD2 (5 bases). Between the trimmed V and J ends, which lost 6 bases and 10 bases, there was a span of 19 bases. CDR1 is SNHLY and CDR2 is FYNNEI in the germline V gene. The length of the CDR3 is 14 residues. CDR3 DNA sequence: TGTGCCAGCAGGTTGAGAGGACTGGTTGGCGAGCAGTTCTTC. Translating gives CASRLRGLVGEQFF.

The table lists this clonotype with many counts. The chain has TRBV5-1 and TRBJ2-3, with D hard to call. CDR3 length: 14 amino acids. Germline-derived CDR1 and CDR2 are SGHRS and YFSETQ. V was shortened by 2 bases and J by 3 bases, with 10 bases between the two germline ends. The CDR3 spells CASSFKGITDTQYF. The CDR3, as DNA: TGCGCCAGCAGCTTCAAAGGCATTACAGATACGCAGTATTTT. The whole variable domain, remainder taken from reference TRBV5-1 and TRBJ2-3, is KAGVTQTPRYLIKTRGQQVTLSCSPISGHRSVSWYQQTPGQGLQFLFEYFSETQRNKGNFPGRFSGRQFSNSRSEMNVSTLELGDSALYLCASSFKGITDTQYFGPGTRLTVL.

This clonotype was picked up a small number of times. This clone may be a read error of a much larger clone one base away. This chain uses TRBV3-1 with TRBJ2-1; D uncertain. Germline V lookup: CDR1 LGHDT, CDR2 YNNKEL (reference sequence). The CDR3 has 15 amino acids. The CDR3, as DNA: TGTGCCTGCAGCATGGACCCCAAACCTTACAATGAGCAGTTCTTC. Protein product: CACSMDPKPYNEQFF.

This clonotype was counted many times. The chain couples TRBV7-2 to TRBJ1-5; D gene ambiguous. Trimming left V 4 bases short and J 4 bases short, with 14 bases between. Germline lookup yields CDR1 SGHTA and CDR2 FQGNSA. This CDR3 has 15 residues. CDR3 nucleotide sequence: TGTGCCAGCAGCTCCCTTAGTGGGATGAATCAGCCCCAGCATTTT. Translating gives CASSSLSGMNQPQHF.

This clonotype was seen many times. This chain links TRBV20-1 with TRBJ2-1; D might be TRBD1 (6 bases). Trimming removed 5 bases from V and 6 bases from J, with 17 bases in between. The CDR3 is 14 residues long. The V gene's germline CDR1 is DFQATT and CDR2 SNEGSKA (reference sequence). For the CDR3, the DNA is TGCAGTGCTTTACACAGGGCGGAAGGCAATGAGCAGTTCTTC. Protein sequence: CSALHRAEGNEQFF.

The rearrangement joins TRBV27 to TRBJ2-1; 7 positions match TRBD2. This CDR3 has 17 residues. V was clipped by 3 bases and J by 2 bases; unmatched bases: 10. The germline V gene encodes CDR1 MNHEY and CDR2 SMNVEV (reference sequence). CDR3 protein: CASSLGGSVLPYNEQFF. In nucleotides, the CDR3 is TGTGCCAGCAGTTTGGGGGGGTCCGTATTGCCCTACAATGAGCAGTTCTTC.

This clonotype was counted ten times or more. CDR3 DNA sequence: TGTGCCAGCAGCTTAGTGCCCGGGAGGGATTCACCCCTCCACTTT. Translating gives CASSLVPGRDSPLHF. This rearrangement joins TRBV7-2 to TRBJ1-6; no definite D call. The V gene lost 1 base and the J gene lost 8 bases, with 12 bases spanning the gap. Germline lookup yields CDR1 SGHTA and CDR2 FQGNSA. This CDR3 contains 15 residues. The variable domain in full, with the rest retrieved from reference TRBV7-2 and TRBJ1-6, is GAGVSQSPSNKVTEKGKDVELRCDPISGHTALYWYRQSLGQGLEFLIYFQGNSAPDKSGLPSDRFSAERTGGSVSTLTIQRTQQEDSAVYLCASSLVPGRDSPLHFGNGTRLTVT.

Many counts were recorded for this clonotype. The V call is TRBV20-1, the J call TRBJ2-3; a possible D gene is TRBD1 (5 bases). The CDR3 length is 15 residues. Germline V lookup: CDR1 DFQATT, CDR2 SNEGSKA (reference sequence). V was shortened by 0 bases and J by 2 bases, with 12 bases between the two germline ends. This CDR3 reads CSARDRQRITDTQYF. CDR3 DNA sequence: TGCAGTGCTAGAGACAGACAGCGAATCACAGATACGCAGTATTTT.

This clonotype has at least ten counts. The V call is TRBV10-3, the J call TRBJ2-5, with no clear D. Germline V lookup: CDR1 ENHRY, CDR2 SYGVKD. The ends were cut back, 2 bases at V and 4 bases at J, with 8 bases in the middle. The CDR3 has 13 amino acids. DNA for the CDR3: TGTGCCATCAGTGAGCCCCCCCGAGAGACCCAGTACTTC. It specifies CAISEPPRETQYF.

This clonotype came up many times. The chain joins TRBV9 to TRBJ2-1, with D unclear. V dropped 3 bases and J dropped 4 bases, with 11 bases sitting between them. The CDR3 loop spans 14 amino acids. CDR1 is SGDLS and CDR2 is YYNGEE in the germline V gene. CDR3 in amino acids: CASSGLQAYNEQFF. The DNA of the CDR3 is TGTGCCAGCAGCGGCCTCCAGGCATACAATGAGCAGTTCTTC. The variable domain in full, completed from reference TRBV9 and TRBJ2-1, reads DSGVTQTPKHLITATGQRVTLRCSPRSGDLSVYWYQQSLDQGLQFLIQYYNGEERAKGNILERFSAQQFPDLHSELNLSSLELGDSALYFCASSGLQAYNEQFFGPGTRLTVL.

The rearrangement uses TRBV7-9 and TRBJ1-1; D may be TRBD1 (5 bases). This CDR3 has 14 amino acids. Germline CDR1 is SEHNR and CDR2 is FQNEAQ (reference sequence). V lost 4 bases and J lost 8, with 17 bases in between. In DNA form, the CDR3 reads TGTGCCAGCAGCTCTGGGGTCGGGGGAGAGGAAGCTTTCTTT. Its translation: CASSSGVGGEEAFF.

This clonotype was seen many times. The rearrangement uses TRBV3-1 and TRBJ2-1; D call uncertain. The CDR3 totals 12 residues. Germline V gene sequence: CDR1 LGHDT, CDR2 YNNKEL (reference sequence). Trimming shortened V by 1 base and J by 10 bases, and 8 bases separated the two germline ends. The CDR3 DNA sequence: TGTGCCAGCAGCCAAGGAGCACGGGAGCAGTTCTTC. Translation gives CASSQGAREQFF.

This chain connects TRBV2 to TRBJ1-1; possible D gene TRBD1, 6 bases. The CDR3 covers 12 residues. CDR1 is SNHLY and CDR2 is FYNNEI in the germline V gene. Trimming stripped 8 bases from V and 10 bases from J, with 17 bases between. CDR3 protein: CASSLQGSGAFF. The CDR3 nucleotides are TGTGCCAGCTCCCTGCAGGGGAGTGGAGCTTTCTTT.

This clonotype was found many times. The gene calls are TRBV11-3 and TRBJ2-7, with D perhaps matching TRBD1 (6 bases). From germline, CDR1 is SGHNT and CDR2 YENEEA. Trimming cost V 5 bases and J 4 bases, with 12 bases left between them. This CDR3 has 13 amino acids. The CDR3 spells CASSTTGSYEQYF. CDR3 in DNA: TGTGCCAGCAGCACAACAGGGTCGTACGAGCAGTACTTC. Together with reference TRBV11-3 and TRBJ2-7, the CDR3 gives the full variable domain: EAGVVQSPRYKIIEKKQPVAFWCNPISGHNTLYWYLQNLGQGPELLIRYENEEAVDDSQLPKDRFSAERLKGVDSTLKIQPAELGDSAVYLCASSTTGSYEQYFGPGTRLTVT.